The 10 T cell receptor beta chains listed next were all sequenced from one sample in a study of T cells after somatic rescue of genetic block. Profiling relied on immunoSEQ multiplex PCR, and the TCRdb table lists in-frame clones only, not all of them. The sample lists fewer than 150,000 clones; over 80% were seen once. Sequenced sample: peripheral blood mononuclear cells (PBMCs). The receptors here all came from a woman under 30.

This clone occurred once. V is TRBV4-3 and J is TRBJ1-3; no clear D gene. With 0 bases removed from V and 0 bases from J, the gap between germline ends came to 9 bases. The CDR3 sequence is 16 residues long. The germline V gene encodes CDR1 LGHNA and CDR2 YSLEER. In DNA, the CDR3 is TGCGCCAGCAGCCAAGATCTTCTCTTCTCTGGAAACACCATATATTTT. It specifies CASSQDLLFSGNTIYF.

The chain carries TRBV5-5 and TRBJ1-6, with a possible D match to TRBD1 (6 bases). Germline V gene sequence: CDR1 SGHKS, CDR2 YYEKEE (reference sequence). The CDR3 sequence is 15 residues long. V lost 4 bases and J 2 bases, leaving 10 bases between the germline ends. Here the CDR3 reads CASSLRGTYNSPLHF. The CDR3 DNA sequence: TGTGCCAGCAGCCTCAGGGGCACCTATAATTCACCCCTCCACTTT.

V is TRBV5-1 and J is TRBJ2-5; possible D gene TRBD1, 5 bases. Looked up from germline, CDR1 is SGHRS and CDR2 is YFSETQ. The CDR3 is made up of 15 amino acids. Trimming removed 7 bases at V and 4 bases at J, with 20 bases between. The CDR3 bases are TGCGCCAGCGAGCAGGGAATTACCTCAGGAGAGACCCAGTACTTC. Its translation is CASEQGITSGETQYF.

The rearrangement links TRBV19 to TRBJ2-7; tentative D call: TRBD2 (5 bases). V was clipped by 6 bases and J by 5 bases, with 8 bases between them. CDR1 LNHDA and CDR2 SQIVND come from the germline V gene (reference sequence). The CDR3 consists of 11 residues. CDR3: CASRMGDEQYF. CDR3 sequence (DNA): TGTGCCAGTAGAATGGGAGACGAGCAGTACTTC.

This chain links TRBV30 with TRBJ1-1; D unclear. The germline V gene has CDR1 GTSNPN and CDR2 SVGIG (reference sequence). V lost 4 bases to trimming and J lost 5 bases, with 8 bases between them. There are 11 residues in the CDR3. The DNA for the CDR3 is TGTGCCTGGACAGGACGAACTGAAGCTTTCTTT. Encoded protein: CAWTGRTEAFF.

The rearrangement joins TRBV12-5 to TRBJ1-1, with a weak D call TRBD1 (5 bases). The CDR3 has 16 amino acids. Germline CDR1 and CDR2: LGHNT and FRNRAP. Trimming left V 0 bases short and J 1 base short, with 12 bases between. The CDR3 DNA reads as TGTGCTAGTGGTTTGGTACGACCCGGGGCGAACACTGAAGCTTTCTTT. Encoded protein: CASGLVRPGANTEAFF.

The chain employs TRBV5-4 and TRBJ2-1; TRBD1 might be the D (5 bases). The V end was cut by 5 bases, the J end by 8 bases, with 8 bases between. CDR3 length: 11 residues. Germline V gene sequence: CDR1 SGHNT, CDR2 YYREEE (reference sequence). This CDR3 is CASSSRDEQFF. The CDR3 DNA is TGTGCCAGCAGTTCCAGGGATGAGCAGTTCTTC.

The chain employs TRBV28 and TRBJ2-3; TRBD2 matches 9 bases. Germline assignment: CDR1 MDHEN and CDR2 SYDVKM. After removal of 3 bases from V and 5 bases from J, the junction contained 6 bases not matched to a gene. The CDR3 runs 15 residues. CDR3 bases: TGTGCCAGCAGTTTTAGGCGGGGGGGAGGAGATACGCAGTATTTT. Amino acids: CASSFRRGGGDTQYF.

This chain joins TRBV11-3 and TRBJ2-3; D is ambiguous. V lost 4 bases and J 6 bases, leaving 8 bases between the germline ends. Per the germline V gene, CDR1 is SGHNT and CDR2 is YENEEA. The CDR3 has 12 residues. This chain's CDR3 is CASSYIGDTQYF. The CDR3, as DNA: TGTGCCAGCAGCTATATTGGGGATACGCAGTATTTT.

The sample holds one count of this clone. V is TRBV28 and J is TRBJ1-5; 11 nucleotides match TRBD1. CDR1 is MDHEN and CDR2 is SYDVKM in the germline V gene. The CDR3 consists of 20 residues. V was pared by 4 bases and J by 4 bases, with 18 bases of the junction left unmatched. The CDR3 spells CASSSPAGTGGYWGNQPQHF. CDR3 nucleotide sequence: TGTGCCAGCAGTTCCCCCGCGGGGACAGGGGGATATTGGGGGAATCAGCCCCAGCATTTT.